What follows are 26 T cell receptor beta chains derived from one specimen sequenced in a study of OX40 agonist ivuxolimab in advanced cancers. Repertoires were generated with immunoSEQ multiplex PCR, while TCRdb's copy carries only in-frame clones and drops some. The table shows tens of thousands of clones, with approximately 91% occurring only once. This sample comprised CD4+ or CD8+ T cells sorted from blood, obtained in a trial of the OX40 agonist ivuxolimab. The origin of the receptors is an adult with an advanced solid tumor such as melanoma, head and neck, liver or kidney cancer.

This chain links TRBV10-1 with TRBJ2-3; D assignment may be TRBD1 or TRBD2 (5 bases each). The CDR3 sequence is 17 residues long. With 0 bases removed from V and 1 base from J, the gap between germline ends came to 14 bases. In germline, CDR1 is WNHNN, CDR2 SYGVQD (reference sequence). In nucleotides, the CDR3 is TGCGCCAGCAGTGAGTCGCTGGGGGACGACCGCACAGATACGCAGTATTTT. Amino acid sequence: CASSESLGDDRTDTQYF.

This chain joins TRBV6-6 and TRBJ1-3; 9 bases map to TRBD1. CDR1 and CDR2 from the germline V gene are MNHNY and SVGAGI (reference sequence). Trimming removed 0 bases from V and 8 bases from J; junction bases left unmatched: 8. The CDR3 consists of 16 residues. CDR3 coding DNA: TGTGCCAGCAGTTACTCGAAGGACAGGGGATTTGACACCATATATTTT. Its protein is CASSYSKDRGFDTIYF.

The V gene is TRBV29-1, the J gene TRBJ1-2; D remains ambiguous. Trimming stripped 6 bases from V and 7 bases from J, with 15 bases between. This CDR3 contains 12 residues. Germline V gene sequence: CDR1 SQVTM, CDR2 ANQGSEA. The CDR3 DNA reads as TGCAGCGTCGTTATTCTGGACGTTGGCTACACCTTC. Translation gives CSVVILDVGYTF.

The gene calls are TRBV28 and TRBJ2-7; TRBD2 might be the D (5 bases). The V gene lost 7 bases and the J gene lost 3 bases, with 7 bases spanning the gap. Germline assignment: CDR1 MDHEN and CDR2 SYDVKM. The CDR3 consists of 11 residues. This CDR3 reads CASNRDYEQYF. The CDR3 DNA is TGTGCCAGCAATCGGGACTACGAGCAGTACTTC.

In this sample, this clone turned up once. The CDR3 sequence is CASSLGQGAIYGYTF. The CDR3 DNA follows: TGTGCCAGCAGCTTGGGCCAGGGGGCGATCTATGGCTACACCTTC. The V gene is TRBV5-6, the J gene TRBJ1-2; 8 nucleotides line up with TRBD1. Germline loops: CDR1 SGHDT, CDR2 YYEEEE. After removal of 0 bases from V and 4 bases from J, the junction contained 5 bases not matched to a gene. This CDR3 is 15 amino acids long.

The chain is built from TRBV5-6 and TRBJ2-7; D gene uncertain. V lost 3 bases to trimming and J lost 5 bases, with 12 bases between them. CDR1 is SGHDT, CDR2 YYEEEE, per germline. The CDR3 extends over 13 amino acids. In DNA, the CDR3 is TGTGCCAGCAGCTCCTCTTTTGGGGACGAGCAGTACTTC. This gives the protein CASSSSFGDEQYF.

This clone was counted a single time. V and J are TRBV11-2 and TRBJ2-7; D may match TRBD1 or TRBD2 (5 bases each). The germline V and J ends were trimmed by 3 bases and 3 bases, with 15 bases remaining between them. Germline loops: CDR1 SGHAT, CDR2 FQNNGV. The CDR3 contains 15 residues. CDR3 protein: CASSFPDLGVYEQYF. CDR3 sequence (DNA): TGTGCCAGCAGCTTTCCGGACTTGGGGGTCTACGAGCAGTACTTC.

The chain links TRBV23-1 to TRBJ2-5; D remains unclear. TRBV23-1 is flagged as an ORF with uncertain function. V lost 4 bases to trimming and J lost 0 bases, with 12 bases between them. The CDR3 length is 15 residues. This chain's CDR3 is CASSPSGQDQETQYF. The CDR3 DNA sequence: TGCGCCAGCAGTCCCTCAGGCCAGGACCAAGAGACCCAGTACTTC.

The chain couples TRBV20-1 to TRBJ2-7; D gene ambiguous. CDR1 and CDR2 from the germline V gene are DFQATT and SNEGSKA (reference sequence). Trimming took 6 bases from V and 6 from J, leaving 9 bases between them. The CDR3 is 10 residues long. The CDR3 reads CSAQLTEQYF. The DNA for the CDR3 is TGCAGTGCCCAATTAACCGAGCAGTACTTC.

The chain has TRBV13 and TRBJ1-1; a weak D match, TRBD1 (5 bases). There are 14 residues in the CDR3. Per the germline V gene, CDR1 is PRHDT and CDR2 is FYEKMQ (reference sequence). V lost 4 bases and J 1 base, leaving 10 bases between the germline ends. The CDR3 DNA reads TGTGCCAGCAGCTACCGGGGGGAGAACACTGAAGCTTTCTTT. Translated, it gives CASSYRGENTEAFF.

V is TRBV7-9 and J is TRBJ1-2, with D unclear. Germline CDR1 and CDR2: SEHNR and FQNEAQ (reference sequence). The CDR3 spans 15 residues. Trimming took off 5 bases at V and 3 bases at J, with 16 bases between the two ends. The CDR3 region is CASSPSLLSDYGYTF. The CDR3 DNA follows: TGTGCCAGCAGCCCCTCTCTGTTAAGCGACTATGGCTACACCTTC.

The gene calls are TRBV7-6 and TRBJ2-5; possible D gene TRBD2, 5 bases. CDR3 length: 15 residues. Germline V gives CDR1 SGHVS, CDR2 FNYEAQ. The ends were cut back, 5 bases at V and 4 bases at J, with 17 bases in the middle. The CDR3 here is CASSQDDLSGETQYF. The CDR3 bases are TGTGCCAGCAGCCAAGACGATCTGAGCGGAGAGACCCAGTACTTC.

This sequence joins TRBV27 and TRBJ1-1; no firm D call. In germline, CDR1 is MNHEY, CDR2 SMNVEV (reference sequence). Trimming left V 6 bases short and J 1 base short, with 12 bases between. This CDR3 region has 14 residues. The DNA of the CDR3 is TGTGCCAGCAGCCCAGTCGGGCCGAACACTGAAGCTTTCTTT. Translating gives CASSPVGPNTEAFF.

CDR3 coding DNA: TGTGCCAGCAGCTTTAAAGGGGCAAACGAGCAGTACTTC. It codes for CASSFKGANEQYF. V and J are TRBV5-6 and TRBJ2-7, with D possibly being TRBD1 (5 bases). V dropped 2 bases and J dropped 5 bases, with 11 bases sitting between them. The CDR3 sequence is 13 residues long. Germline V gene lookup returns CDR1 SGHDT and CDR2 YYEEEE.

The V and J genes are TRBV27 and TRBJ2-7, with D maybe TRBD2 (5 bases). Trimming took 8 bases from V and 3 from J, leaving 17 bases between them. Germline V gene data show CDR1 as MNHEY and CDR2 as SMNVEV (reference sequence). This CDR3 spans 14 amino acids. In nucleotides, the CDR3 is TGTGCCAGCTCTTTAGCGTGGGGTAACTACGAGCAGTACTTC. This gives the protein CASSLAWGNYEQYF.

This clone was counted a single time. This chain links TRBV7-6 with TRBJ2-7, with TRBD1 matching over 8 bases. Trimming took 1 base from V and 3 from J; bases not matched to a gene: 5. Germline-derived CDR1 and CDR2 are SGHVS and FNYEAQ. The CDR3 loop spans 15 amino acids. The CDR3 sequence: CASSLEVGQGYEQYF. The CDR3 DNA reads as TGTGCCAGCAGCTTAGAAGTCGGACAGGGCTACGAGCAGTACTTC.

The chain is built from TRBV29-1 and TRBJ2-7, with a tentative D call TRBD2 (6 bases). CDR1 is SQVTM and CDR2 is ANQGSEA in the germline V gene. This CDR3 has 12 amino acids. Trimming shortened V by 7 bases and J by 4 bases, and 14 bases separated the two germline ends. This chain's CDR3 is CSAGEHLYEQYF. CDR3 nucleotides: TGCAGCGCGGGGGAACATTTGTACGAGCAGTACTTC.

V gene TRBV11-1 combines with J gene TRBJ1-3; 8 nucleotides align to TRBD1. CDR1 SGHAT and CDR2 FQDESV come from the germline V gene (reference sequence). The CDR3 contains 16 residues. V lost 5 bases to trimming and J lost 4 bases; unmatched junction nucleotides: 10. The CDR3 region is CASSLPTGALGNTIYF. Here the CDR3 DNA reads TGTGCCAGCAGCCTACCGACAGGGGCGCTCGGAAACACCATATATTTT.

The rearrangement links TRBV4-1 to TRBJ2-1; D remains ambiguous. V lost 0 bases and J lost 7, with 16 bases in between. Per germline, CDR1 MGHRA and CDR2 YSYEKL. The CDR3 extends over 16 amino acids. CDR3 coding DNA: TGCGCCAGCAGCCAAGATCCCCGGGTCGCCCTGAATGAGCAGTTCTTC. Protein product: CASSQDPRVALNEQFF.

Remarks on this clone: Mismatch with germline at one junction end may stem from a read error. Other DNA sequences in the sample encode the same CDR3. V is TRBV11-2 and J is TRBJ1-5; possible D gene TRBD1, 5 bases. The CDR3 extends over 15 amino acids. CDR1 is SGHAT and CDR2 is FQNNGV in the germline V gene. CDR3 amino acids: CASSQEPGLNQPQHF. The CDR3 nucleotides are TGCGCCAGCAGCCAAGAGCCGGGGCTGAATCAGCCCCAGCATTTT.

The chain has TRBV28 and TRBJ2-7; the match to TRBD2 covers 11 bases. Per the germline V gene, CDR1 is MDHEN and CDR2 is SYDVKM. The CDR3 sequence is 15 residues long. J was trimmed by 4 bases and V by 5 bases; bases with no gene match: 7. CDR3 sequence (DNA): TGTGCCAGCAGTCAACCTAGCGGGGGGTGGTACGAGCAGTACTTC. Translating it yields CASSQPSGGWYEQYF.

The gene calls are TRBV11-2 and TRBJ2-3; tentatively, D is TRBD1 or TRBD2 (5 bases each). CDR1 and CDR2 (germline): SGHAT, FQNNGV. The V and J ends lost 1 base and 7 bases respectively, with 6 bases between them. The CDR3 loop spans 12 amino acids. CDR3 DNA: TGTGCCAGCAGCTTAGGGGGGAATACGCAGTATTTT. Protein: CASSLGGNTQYF.

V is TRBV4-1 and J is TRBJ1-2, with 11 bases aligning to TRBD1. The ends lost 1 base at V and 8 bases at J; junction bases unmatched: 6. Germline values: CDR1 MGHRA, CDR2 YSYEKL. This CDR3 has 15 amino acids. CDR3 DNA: TGCGCCAGCAGCCAAGGGACAGGGGGCGTTAGAGGCTACACCTTC. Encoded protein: CASSQGTGGVRGYTF.

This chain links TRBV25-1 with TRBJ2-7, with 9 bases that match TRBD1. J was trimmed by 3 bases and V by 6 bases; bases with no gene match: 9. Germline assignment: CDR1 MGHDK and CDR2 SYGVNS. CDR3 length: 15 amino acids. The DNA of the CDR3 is TGTGCCAGCAGCCCCGGGGGACAGGGCTTCTACGAGCAGTACTTC. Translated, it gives CASSPGGQGFYEQYF.

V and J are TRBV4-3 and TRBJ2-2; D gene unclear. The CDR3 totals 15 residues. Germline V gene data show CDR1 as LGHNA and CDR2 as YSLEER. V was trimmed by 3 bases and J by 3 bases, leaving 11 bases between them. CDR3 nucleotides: TGCGCCAGCAGCCAGAGCGTAGGTGACACCGGGGAGCTGTTTTTT. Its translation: CASSQSVGDTGELFF.

The CDR3 DNA reads as TGCGCCAGCAGCCAAGATCTATCTCAAGAGACCCAGTACTTC. Translation gives CASSQDLSQETQYF. The rearrangement uses TRBV4-3 and TRBJ2-5; D is unclear. Germline V gene lookup returns CDR1 LGHNA and CDR2 YSLEER. V was pared by 0 bases and J by 2 bases, with 7 bases between. The CDR3 spans 14 residues.